The TCR beta chain described here comes from a study of T-cell memory formation after mild COVID-19. Across the study: The study found TCR clusters largely donor specific.

The V gene lost 6 bases and the J gene lost 7 bases, with 16 bases spanning the gap. The CDR3 has 14 residues. TCR alpha and TCR beta cDNA libraries carrying sample barcodes and UMIs came from 5'RACE with constant-segment primers. TCRdb processed the 5' RACE reads anew with MiXCR; each CDR3 protein has one entry. The top ten hold roughly 9.1% of the sample, which has 550,000 to 600,000 distinct CDR3 sequences, less than 25% seen once. This chain joins TRBV12-3 or TRBV12-4 and TRBJ1-5, with a weak D call TRBD1 (5 bases). The receptor was isolated from an adult woman who had mild COVID-19 (a few samples of this study predate the infection). Cell type and time point are not known. Sequencing was carried out using PBMCs or a T cell subset sorted from them (not recorded which). CDR3 amino acids: CASSPPSGVQPQHF. CDR3 nucleotide sequence: TGTGCCAGCAGCCCCCCCTCGGGGGTCCAGCCCCAGCATTTT.